A selection of T cell receptor beta chains follows, all from one sample in a study of blood T cell repertoires in COVID-19. Assay used: immunoSEQ multiplex PCR; TCRdb lists only in-frame clones, some missing. The repertoire holds tens of thousands of clones, with around nine tenths as singletons. The sequenced material came from peripheral blood. Source of these receptors: a man in his fifties with acute or convalescent COVID-19. CDR3s include the opening cysteine and the closing phenylalanine or tryptophan. D genes are given only for firm matches. Expanded clones get a size class; other rows say once, few or many, or leave the size out.

d_call: -; clone_size: -; j_call: TRBJ2-1; v_call: TRBV27; cdr3_nt: TGTGCCAGCAGGACCTTAGGGGGGGGGAACAATGAGCAGTTCTTC; cdr3_aa: CASRTLGGGNNEQFF
d_call: TRBD1; clone_size: -; j_call: TRBJ1-1; v_call: TRBV7-2; cdr3_nt: TGTGCCAGCAGCTTAACCAGACAGGGTAATTCTGAAGCTTTCTTT; cdr3_aa: CASSLTRQGNSEAFF
d_call: -; clone_size: -; j_call: TRBJ1-3; v_call: TRBV25-1; cdr3_nt: TGTGCCAGCAGTGAATATGAGGTCGCTGGAAACACCATATATTTT; cdr3_aa: CASSEYEVAGNTIYF
d_call: -; clone_size: once; j_call: TRBJ1-2; v_call: TRBV5-1; cdr3_nt: TGCGCCAGCAGCTTAGGGGGGGAGGACTATGGCTACACCTTC; cdr3_aa: CASSLGGEDYGYTF
d_call: -; clone_size: -; j_call: TRBJ1-1; v_call: TRBV6-5; cdr3_nt: TGTGCCAGCACCCTGGGACACACGGCAGAAGGAGCTTTCTTT; cdr3_aa: CASTLGHTAEGAFF
d_call: -; clone_size: -; j_call: TRBJ1-5; v_call: TRBV4-3; cdr3_nt: TGCGCCAGCAGCCAAGGGGCGACCTTAGGAAATCAGCCCCAGCATTTT; cdr3_aa: CASSQGATLGNQPQHF
d_call: TRBD1; clone_size: -; j_call: TRBJ2-1; v_call: TRBV6-1; cdr3_nt: TGTGCCAGCAGTTCCCCGGACAGGGGGCACAATGAGCAGTTCTTC; cdr3_aa: CASSSPDRGHNEQFF
d_call: -; clone_size: -; j_call: TRBJ1-3; v_call: TRBV30; cdr3_nt: TGTGCCTGGAGTCCCGGGACTCCTGGAAACACCATATATTTT; cdr3_aa: CAWSPGTPGNTIYF
d_call: TRBD1; clone_size: -; j_call: TRBJ2-5; v_call: TRBV24-1; cdr3_nt: TGTGCCACCAGTGATTTGAAGGGACAGCAAGAGGCCCAGTACTTC; cdr3_aa: CATSDLKGQQEAQYF
d_call: TRBD2; clone_size: once; j_call: TRBJ2-2; v_call: TRBV27; cdr3_nt: TGTGCCAGCAGTCTTTCCAGAGCGGGAGGGCCCAGCACCGGGGAGCTGTTTTTT; cdr3_aa: CASSLSRAGGPSTGELFF
d_call: -; clone_size: -; j_call: TRBJ1-5; v_call: TRBV27; cdr3_nt: TGTGCCAGCACCCCTGGGGCTAATAGCAATCAGCCCCAGCATTTT; cdr3_aa: CASTPGANSNQPQHF
d_call: TRBD1; clone_size: once; j_call: TRBJ2-7; v_call: TRBV27; cdr3_nt: TGTGCCAGCAGTGCCGGGACAGGGCCCTACGAGCAGTACTTC; cdr3_aa: CASSAGTGPYEQYF
d_call: TRBD2; clone_size: once; j_call: TRBJ2-1; v_call: TRBV7-8; cdr3_nt: TGTGCCAGCAGCCGAGCGGGAGTAGGGAACAATGAGCAGTTCTTC; cdr3_aa: CASSRAGVGNNEQFF
d_call: -; clone_size: -; j_call: TRBJ2-6; v_call: TRBV28; cdr3_nt: TGTGCCAGCAGTTCGGTTGGCACAGTTCTATCTGGGGCCAACGTCCTGACTTTC; cdr3_aa: CASSSVGTVLSGANVLTF
d_call: -; clone_size: -; j_call: TRBJ1-2; v_call: TRBV6-6; cdr3_nt: TGTGCCAGCACTACCGACAATAACTATGGCTACACCTTC; cdr3_aa: CASTTDNNYGYTF